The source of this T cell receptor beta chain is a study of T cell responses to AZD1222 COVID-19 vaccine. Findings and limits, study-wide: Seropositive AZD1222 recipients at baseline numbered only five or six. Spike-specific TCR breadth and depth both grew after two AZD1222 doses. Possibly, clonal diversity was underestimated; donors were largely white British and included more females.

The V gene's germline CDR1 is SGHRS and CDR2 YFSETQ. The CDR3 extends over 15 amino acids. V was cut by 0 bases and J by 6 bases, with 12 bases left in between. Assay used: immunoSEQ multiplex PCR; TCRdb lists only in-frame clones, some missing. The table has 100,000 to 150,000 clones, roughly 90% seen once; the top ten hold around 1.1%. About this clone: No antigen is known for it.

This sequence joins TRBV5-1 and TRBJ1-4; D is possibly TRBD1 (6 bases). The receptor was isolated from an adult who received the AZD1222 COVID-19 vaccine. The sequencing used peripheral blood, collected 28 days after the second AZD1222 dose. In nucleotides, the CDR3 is TGCGCCAGCAGCTTGGTGGGGGCTCGAGATGAAAAACTGTTTTTT. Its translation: CASSLVGARDEKLFF.